Shown below are 12 T cell receptor beta chains from a single sample sequenced in a study of T cell responses to AZD1222 COVID-19 vaccine. Here immunoSEQ multiplex PCR was the method, and the copy in TCRdb shows in-frame clones only, minus some. The sample consists of roughly 200,000 clones, approximately 94% of them appearing once. The specimen was peripheral blood, collected on day 0 of MenACWY control vaccination. These receptors all come from an adult in good health.

This chain joins TRBV7-9 and TRBJ2-7, with 15 bases matching TRBD2. The J segment lost 3 bases and the V segment lost 3 bases, leaving 9 bases of the junction unmatched. The CDR3 is 18 residues long. The germline V gene has CDR1 SEHNR and CDR2 FQNEAQ (reference sequence). This CDR3 is CASSFAAGTSGGFYEQYF. CDR3 DNA sequence: TGTGCCAGCAGCTTTGCTGCCGGGACTAGCGGGGGGTTCTACGAGCAGTACTTC.

This CDR3 is CASSSGQSNEKLFF. Here the CDR3 DNA reads TGTGCCAGCAGCTCGGGACAGTCTAATGAAAAACTGTTTTTT. The chain employs TRBV5-4 and TRBJ1-4; TRBD1 matches 7 bases. Germline V lookup: CDR1 SGHNT, CDR2 YYREEE (reference sequence). This CDR3 has 14 residues. The trim removed 3 bases at V and 3 bases at J, leaving 2 bases unmatched.

The V call is TRBV4-2, the J call TRBJ2-3; 12 bases are shared with TRBD1. Germline V lookup: CDR1 LGHNA, CDR2 YNFKEQ. This CDR3 spans 15 amino acids. V shed 3 bases, J shed 7 bases, and the junction held 5 bases outside the gene matches. The CDR3 sequence is CASSQGQGAEHTQYF. The DNA of the CDR3 is TGTGCCAGCAGCCAGGGACAGGGGGCGGAACATACGCAGTATTTT.

CDR3 DNA: TGTGCCAGCAGCGCTGGGCACCTAGGACAGGGGGACCTACCAGGCTACACCTTC. This gives the protein CASSAGHLGQGDLPGYTF. V gene TRBV5-5 combines with J gene TRBJ1-2; 10 bases match TRBD1. The CDR3 consists of 18 residues. The trim removed 4 bases at V and 8 bases at J, leaving 20 bases unmatched. Germline CDR1 SGHKS, CDR2 YYEKEE (reference sequence).

The chain is built from TRBV6-5 and TRBJ1-6; D unresolved. The V gene lost 8 bases and the J gene lost 10 bases, with 21 bases spanning the gap. The V gene's germline CDR1 is MNHEY and CDR2 SVGAGI. CDR3 length: 15 residues. CDR3 coding DNA: TGTGCCAGCCGCCGTCTAACAGTAAACCACTCACCCCTCCACTTT. Amino acid sequence: CASRRLTVNHSPLHF.

A single count supports this clone. J is TRBJ2-7 and V is TRBV5-6; D is uncertain. V was clipped by 1 base and J by 2 bases, with 1 base between them. The CDR3 runs 11 residues. Germline V gene lookup returns CDR1 SGHDT and CDR2 YYEEEE. The CDR3 reads CASSLTYEQYF. The CDR3 DNA reads as TGTGCCAGCAGCTTGACCTACGAGCAGTACTTC.

This clone was detected once. The chain couples TRBV7-8 to TRBJ1-6; TRBD1 matches at 7 bases. This CDR3 comprises 16 residues. J lost 9 bases, V lost 3 bases, and 11 bases had no gene match. Germline CDR1 reads SGHVS; CDR2 reads FQNEAQ. CDR3 loop: CASSFGDSPLLSPLHF. The CDR3 DNA reads TGTGCCAGCAGCTTCGGGGACAGCCCTCTTCTTTCACCCCTCCACTTT.

The V gene is TRBV5-6, the J gene TRBJ1-6; the match to TRBD1 covers 7 bases. The CDR3 runs to 14 residues. V was clipped by 4 bases and J by 8 bases; unmatched bases: 6. Germline V gene data show CDR1 as SGHDT and CDR2 as YYEEEE. Written as DNA, the CDR3 is TGTGCCAGCAGCAGCAGGGGGTTTGATTCACCCCTCCACTTT. Translation gives CASSSRGFDSPLHF.

This chain uses TRBV5-1 with TRBJ1-6, with 9 bases identical to TRBD1. Germline V gene data show CDR1 as SGHRS and CDR2 as YFSETQ. The CDR3 extends over 13 amino acids. V lost 4 bases to trimming and J lost 7 bases; unmatched junction nucleotides: 0. This CDR3 reads CASSDRGNSPLHF. The CDR3 region has the DNA TGCGCCAGCAGCGACAGGGGGAATTCACCCCTCCACTTT.

This rearrangement joins TRBV5-1 to TRBJ1-3; 9 bases are a match to TRBD1. Germline values: CDR1 SGHRS, CDR2 YFSETQ. The CDR3 runs to 17 residues. The trim removed 0 bases at V and 0 bases at J, leaving 4 bases unmatched. The CDR3 DNA follows: TGCGCCAGCAGCTTGGAGGGGACAGGGTTCTCTGGAAACACCATATATTTT. Protein product: CASSLEGTGFSGNTIYF.

The chain employs TRBV27 and TRBJ1-5; 8 bases line up with TRBD1. The CDR3 sequence is 13 residues long. V lost 8 bases and J lost 1; bases outside the gene matches: 1. Germline V gene lookup returns CDR1 MNHEY and CDR2 SMNVEV (reference sequence). CDR3 loop: CASRQGSNQPQHF. The CDR3 DNA is TGTGCCAGCCGACAGGGGAGCAATCAGCCCCAGCATTTT.

This rearrangement joins TRBV11-2 to TRBJ2-1; 7 bases line up with TRBD2. Germline trimming cut 5 bases from V and 7 bases from J; bases unmatched to any gene: 11. This CDR3 comprises 15 residues. Germline-derived CDR1 and CDR2 are SGHAT and FQNNGV. The CDR3 is CASSVLGGSYNEQFF. In nucleotides, the CDR3 is TGTGCCAGCAGCGTCTTGGGGGGGAGTTATAATGAGCAGTTCTTC.